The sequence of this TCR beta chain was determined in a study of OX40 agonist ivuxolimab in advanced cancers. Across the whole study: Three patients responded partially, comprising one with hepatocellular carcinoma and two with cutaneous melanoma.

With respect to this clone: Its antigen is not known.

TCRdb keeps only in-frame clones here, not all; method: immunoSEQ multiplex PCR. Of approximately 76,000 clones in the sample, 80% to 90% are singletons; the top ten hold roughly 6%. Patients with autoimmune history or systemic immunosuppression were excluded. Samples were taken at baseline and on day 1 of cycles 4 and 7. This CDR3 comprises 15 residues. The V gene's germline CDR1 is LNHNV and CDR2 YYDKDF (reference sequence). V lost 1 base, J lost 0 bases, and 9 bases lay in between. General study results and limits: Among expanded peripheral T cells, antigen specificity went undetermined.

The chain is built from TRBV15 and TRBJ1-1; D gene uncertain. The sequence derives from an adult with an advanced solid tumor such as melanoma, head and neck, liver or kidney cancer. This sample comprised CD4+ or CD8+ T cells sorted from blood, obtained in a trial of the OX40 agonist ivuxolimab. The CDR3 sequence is CATSRGPDLNTEAFF. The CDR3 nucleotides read TGTGCCACCAGCAGAGGTCCAGATCTGAACACTGAAGCTTTCTTT.